Following are 22 T cell receptor beta chains from one sample sequenced in a study of memory CD4+ T cells and cytomegalovirus serostatus. Single viable CD3+CD4+CD8-CD45RO+ cells were sorted as the memory CD4+ T cells. Measured with immunoSEQ multiplex PCR; TCRdb has only the in-frame clones, and not every one. Seen here are tens of thousands of clones, about 80% observed once, and the top ten hold 2.6%. Sequencing was performed on memory CD4+ T cells from blood. All receptors come from an adult in good health and CMV-seropositive.

This clone has just a few counts. The rearrangement links TRBV9 to TRBJ2-3; TRBD1 or TRBD2 may be the D gene (5 bases each). CDR3 length: 15 residues. V was shortened by 0 bases and J by 4 bases, with 12 bases between the two germline ends. CDR1 SGDLS and CDR2 YYNGEE come from the germline V gene. CDR3 sequence (DNA): TGTGCCAGCAGCGTAGTTGGCGTGGGGGCAGATACGCAGTATTTT. Its translation is CASSVVGVGADTQYF.

This chain connects TRBV7-2 to TRBJ2-5; 9 nucleotides match TRBD2. V gave up 1 base and J gave up 5 bases; unmatched junction bases: 8. The CDR3 contains 16 residues. Germline lookup yields CDR1 SGHTA and CDR2 FQGNSA. The CDR3 sequence is CASSLVGAGGRETQYF. The CDR3 nucleotides are TGTGCCAGCAGCTTAGTTGGAGCGGGAGGACGGGAGACCCAGTACTTC.

This chain joins TRBV18 and TRBJ2-7; D is possibly TRBD1 (6 bases). There are 12 residues in the CDR3. CDR1 KGHSH and CDR2 LQKENI come from the germline V gene. The V and J ends lost 5 bases and 5 bases respectively, with 10 bases between them. The CDR3 reads CASSVQGNEQYV. CDR3 coding DNA: TGTGCCAGCTCAGTACAGGGAAACGAGCAGTACGTC.

The V and J genes are TRBV30 and TRBJ2-1, with 10 bases matching TRBD2. Germline CDR1 reads GTSNPN; CDR2 reads SVGIG (reference sequence). There are 13 residues in the CDR3. Trimming cost V 8 bases and J 7 bases; bases outside gene matches: 8. The CDR3 is CARSSGRGNEQFF. The CDR3 DNA reads as TGTGCCCGTTCTAGCGGGAGAGGGAATGAGCAGTTCTTC.

The chain uses TRBV7-6 and TRBJ1-4, with 10 bases fitting TRBD1. Germline CDR1 and CDR2: SGHVS and FNYEAQ. The CDR3 totals 14 residues. With 1 base clipped from V and 10 bases from J, the junction kept 3 bases outside the gene matches. The CDR3, as DNA: TGTGCCAGCAGCTTAGAGACAGGGGGCGGAAAACTGTTTTTT. Its translation: CASSLETGGGKLFF.

The chain employs TRBV2 and TRBJ2-3; D gene uncertain. CDR3 size: 13 residues. The V gene's germline CDR1 is SNHLY and CDR2 FYNNEI. Trimming took off 6 bases at V and 4 bases at J, with 11 bases between the two ends. CDR3 sequence: CASSLTYADTQYF. CDR3 bases: TGTGCCAGCAGCCTAACCTATGCAGATACGCAGTATTTT.

This clone appeared a few times. V usage is TRBV7-2 and J usage is TRBJ1-2; 8 nucleotides match TRBD1. V lost 4 bases to trimming and J lost 7 bases; unmatched junction nucleotides: 5. Germline V gene lookup returns CDR1 SGHTA and CDR2 FQGNSA. The CDR3 is 13 amino acids. CDR3 loop: CASSSDRVRGYTF. DNA for the CDR3: TGTGCCAGCAGCTCGGACAGGGTCCGTGGCTACACCTTC.

The chain carries TRBV7-2 and TRBJ2-3; 7 positions match TRBD2. The V segment lost 1 base and the J segment 6 bases; nucleotides outside the gene matches: 10. The CDR3 runs to 16 residues. Per germline, CDR1 SGHTA and CDR2 FQGNSA. This chain's CDR3 is CASSLVGAGRSDTQYF. The CDR3 nucleotides read TGTGCCAGCAGCTTAGTTGGAGCGGGGAGGTCGGATACGCAGTATTTT.

This sequence joins TRBV9 and TRBJ2-2, with D possibly TRBD2 on 6 matching bases. Looked up from germline, CDR1 is SGDLS and CDR2 is YYNGEE. This CDR3 has 16 amino acids. The V and J ends lost 0 bases and 6 bases respectively, with 15 bases between them. The CDR3 DNA reads TGTGCCAGCAGCGTAGACGGAGGGGCGGTGGCCGGGGAGCTGTTTTTT. This encodes CASSVDGGAVAGELFF.

The V call is TRBV27, the J call TRBJ1-1; 8 nucleotides line up with TRBD1. V lost 1 base, J lost 8 bases, and 3 bases stayed unmatched. Germline loops: CDR1 MNHEY, CDR2 SMNVEV (reference sequence). This CDR3 comprises 13 residues. CDR3 sequence reads: CASSLFWDREAFF. The CDR3 DNA is TGTGCCAGCAGTTTATTTTGGGACAGGGAAGCTTTCTTT.

The genes are TRBV5-1 and TRBJ1-1; tentatively, D is TRBD1 (6 bases). Looked up from germline, CDR1 is SGHRS and CDR2 is YFSETQ. The V end lost 4 bases, the J end lost 3 bases, and 13 bases lay between the germline ends. The CDR3 has 14 residues. The CDR3 DNA is TGCGCCAGCAGCCCGAGGGGGTCGGACACTGAAGCTTTCTTT. It translates to CASSPRGSDTEAFF.

V gene TRBV28 combines with J gene TRBJ2-3; D is perhaps TRBD2 (6 bases). This CDR3 spans 14 amino acids. V shed 6 bases and J shed 8 bases, with 18 bases lying between them. Per the germline V gene, CDR1 is MDHEN and CDR2 is SYDVKM. The CDR3 loop is CASSAGPARGTQYF. The CDR3 nucleotides are TGTGCCAGCAGCGCGGGACCCGCCCGCGGTACGCAGTATTTT.

The chain has TRBV25-1 and TRBJ2-1, with 16 bases aligning to TRBD2. Germline CDR1 and CDR2: MGHDK and SYGVNS. With 2 bases clipped from V and 14 bases from J, the junction kept 3 bases outside the gene matches. This CDR3 has 14 amino acids. The CDR3: CASSEGTSGRAEFF. DNA of the CDR3: TGTGCCAGCAGTGAAGGGACTAGCGGGAGGGCGGAGTTCTTC. The whole variable domain, remainder taken from reference TRBV25-1 and TRBJ2-1, is EADIYQTPRYLVIGTGKKITLECSQTMGHDKMYWYQQDPGMELHLIHYSYGVNSTEKGDLSSESTVSRIRTEHFPLTLESARPSHTSQYLCASSEGTSGRAEFFGPGTRLTVL.

The V and J genes are TRBV2 and TRBJ2-1, with 11 bases fitting TRBD2. CDR3 length equals 16 residues. Trimming cost V 1 base and J 8 bases; bases outside gene matches: 7. Germline lookup yields CDR1 SNHLY and CDR2 FYNNEI. CDR3 DNA sequence: TGTGCCAGCAGTGAAGGGGGACTAGCGGCGGTGGATGAGCAGTTCTTC. Translated, it gives CASSEGGLAAVDEQFF.

This clone was counted only a few times. J is TRBJ2-7 and V is TRBV5-1; D possibly uses TRBD1 or TRBD2 (5 bases each). Trimming cost V 8 bases and J 3 bases, with 15 bases left between them. The CDR3 extends over 13 amino acids. Germline CDR1 is SGHRS and CDR2 is YFSETQ. The CDR3 sequence is CAREEGVLYEQYV. CDR3 coding DNA: TGCGCCAGGGAGGAAGGGGTCCTCTACGAGCAGTACGTC.

The chain couples TRBV20-1 to TRBJ2-7; TRBD2 might be the D (5 bases). The CDR3 totals 11 residues. Germline V lookup: CDR1 DFQATT, CDR2 SNEGSKA (reference sequence). Trimming left V 0 bases short and J 6 bases short, with 6 bases between. The CDR3 DNA follows: TGCAGTGCTAGAGACGGACTCGAGCAGTACGTC. Translation gives CSARDGLEQYV.

The chain joins TRBV2 to TRBJ2-7; 12 nucleotides line up with TRBD2. Trimming at V came to 6 bases and at J to 4 bases, leaving 1 base not matched to a gene. Germline lookup yields CDR1 SNHLY and CDR2 FYNNEI. The CDR3 is 13 amino acids. This CDR3 reads CASRTSGSYEQYF. CDR3 nucleotide sequence: TGTGCCAGCAGGACTAGCGGGAGTTACGAGCAGTACTTC.

This clone came up a few times. The sample contains more than one DNA sequence encoding this CDR3. The chain employs TRBV20-1 and TRBJ2-5; D not certain. The CDR3 has 10 residues. V was trimmed by 5 bases and J by 2 bases, leaving 3 bases between them. CDR1 is DFQATT, CDR2 SNEGSKA, per germline (reference sequence). The CDR3 sequence is CSAAQETQYF. As DNA, the CDR3 is TGCAGTGCTGCTCAAGAGACCCAGTACTTC.

This chain joins TRBV5-5 and TRBJ2-6; no firm D call. Germline-derived CDR1 and CDR2 are SGHKS and YYEKEE (reference sequence). V was shortened by 8 bases and J by 0 bases, with 12 bases between the two germline ends. CDR3 size: 15 residues. In DNA, the CDR3 is TGTGCCAGTTCTACCAAGAGCTCTGGGGCCAACGTCCTGACTTTC. Amino acids: CASSTKSSGANVLTF.

In this sample, this clone turned up once. V gene TRBV29-1 combines with J gene TRBJ1-2; D gene uncertain. This CDR3 region has 16 residues. CDR1 is SQVTM and CDR2 is ANQGSEA in the germline V gene. Trimming stripped 1 base from V and 5 bases from J, with 20 bases between. Written as DNA, the CDR3 is TGCAGCGTTGAAGGGTTATCTCGCACAAATTTGTATGGCTACACCTTC. Protein product: CSVEGLSRTNLYGYTF. Based on the CDR3 plus reference TRBV29-1 and TRBJ1-2, the full variable domain is SAVISQKPSRDICQRGTSLTIQCQVDSQVTMMFWYRQQPGQSLTLIATANQGSEATYESGFVIDKFPISRPNLTFSTLTVSNMSPEDSSIYLCSVEGLSRTNLYGYTFGSGTRLTVV.

The V call is TRBV28, the J call TRBJ2-3; possible D gene TRBD2, 6 bases. This CDR3 has 15 residues. Trimming shortened V by 3 bases and J by 3 bases, and 13 bases separated the two germline ends. Germline CDR1 MDHEN, CDR2 SYDVKM. This chain's CDR3 is CASSLAGYGTDTQYF. The CDR3 nucleotides read TGTGCCAGCAGTTTGGCGGGGTACGGTACAGATACGCAGTATTTT.

This chain links TRBV5-1 with TRBJ2-7; 9 bases are shared with TRBD1. Trimming at V came to 4 bases and at J to 7 bases, leaving 9 bases not matched to a gene. The length of the CDR3 is 14 residues. CDR1 SGHRS and CDR2 YFSETQ come from the germline V gene. The CDR3 DNA reads TGCGCCAGCAGCCCCCGGGACAGGGAAATAGAGCAGTACGTC. Residues: CASSPRDREIEQYV.